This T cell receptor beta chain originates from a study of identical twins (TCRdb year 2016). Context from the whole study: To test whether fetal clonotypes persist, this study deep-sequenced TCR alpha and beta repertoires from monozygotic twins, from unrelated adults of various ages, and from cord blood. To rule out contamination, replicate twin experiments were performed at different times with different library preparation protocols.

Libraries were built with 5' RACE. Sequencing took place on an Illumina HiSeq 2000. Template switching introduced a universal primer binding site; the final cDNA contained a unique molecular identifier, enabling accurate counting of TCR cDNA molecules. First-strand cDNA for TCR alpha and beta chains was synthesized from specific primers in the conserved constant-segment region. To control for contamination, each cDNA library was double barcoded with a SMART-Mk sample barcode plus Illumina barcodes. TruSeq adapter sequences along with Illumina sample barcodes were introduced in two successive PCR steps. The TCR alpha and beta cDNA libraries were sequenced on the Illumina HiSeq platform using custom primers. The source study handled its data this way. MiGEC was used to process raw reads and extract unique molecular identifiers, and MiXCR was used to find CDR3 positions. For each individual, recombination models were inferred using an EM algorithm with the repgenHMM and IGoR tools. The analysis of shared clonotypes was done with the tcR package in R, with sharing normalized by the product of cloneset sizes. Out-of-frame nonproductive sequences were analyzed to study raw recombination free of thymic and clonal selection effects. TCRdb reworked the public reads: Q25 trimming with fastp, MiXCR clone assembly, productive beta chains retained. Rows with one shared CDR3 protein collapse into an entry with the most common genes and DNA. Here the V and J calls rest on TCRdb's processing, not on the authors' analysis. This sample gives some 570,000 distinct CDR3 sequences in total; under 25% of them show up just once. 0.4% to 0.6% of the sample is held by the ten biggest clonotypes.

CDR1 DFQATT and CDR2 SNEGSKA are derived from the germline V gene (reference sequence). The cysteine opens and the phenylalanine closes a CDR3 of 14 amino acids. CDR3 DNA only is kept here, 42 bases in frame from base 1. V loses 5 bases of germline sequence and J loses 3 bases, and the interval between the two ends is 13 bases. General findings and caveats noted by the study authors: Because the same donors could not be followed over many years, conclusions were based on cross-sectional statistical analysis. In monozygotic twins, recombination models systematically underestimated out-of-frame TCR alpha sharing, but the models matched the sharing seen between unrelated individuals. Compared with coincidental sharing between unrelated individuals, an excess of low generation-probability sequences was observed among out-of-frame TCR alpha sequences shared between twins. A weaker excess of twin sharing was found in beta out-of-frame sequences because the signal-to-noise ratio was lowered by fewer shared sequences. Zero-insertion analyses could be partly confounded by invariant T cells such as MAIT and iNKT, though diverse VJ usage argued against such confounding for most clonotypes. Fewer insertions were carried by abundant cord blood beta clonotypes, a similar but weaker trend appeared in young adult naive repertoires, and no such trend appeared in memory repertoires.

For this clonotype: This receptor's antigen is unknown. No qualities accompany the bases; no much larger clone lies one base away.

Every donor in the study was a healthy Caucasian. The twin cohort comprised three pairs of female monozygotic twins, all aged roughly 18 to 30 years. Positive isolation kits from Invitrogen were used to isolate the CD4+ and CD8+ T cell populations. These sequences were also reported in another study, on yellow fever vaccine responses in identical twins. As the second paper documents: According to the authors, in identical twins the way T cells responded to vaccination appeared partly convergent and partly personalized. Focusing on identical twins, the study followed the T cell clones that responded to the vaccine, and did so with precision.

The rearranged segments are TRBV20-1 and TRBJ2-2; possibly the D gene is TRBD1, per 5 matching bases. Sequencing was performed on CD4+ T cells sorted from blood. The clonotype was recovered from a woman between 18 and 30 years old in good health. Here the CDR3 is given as CSAPQEPHTGELFF. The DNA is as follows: TGCAGTGCTCCACAGGAACCTCACACCGGGGAGCTGTTTTTT.